This TCR beta chain stems from a study of cytomegalovirus exposure and HLA in healthy donors. General study points: Most of the TCR beta V segments (in an earlier analysis) were productive either about 90% or about 30% of the time. As a later analysis showed, several of the most significant clusters appeared to be linked to common viral pathogens. Confirmation was obtained in vitro that a few CMV-associated chains are specific for CMV antigens. According to reports, the classifier identified cytomegalovirus status with high specificity and sensitivity.

Regarding this clone: Its specificity is unknown.

There are 14 residues in the CDR3. CDR1 is SQVTM, CDR2 ANQGSEA, per germline. Trimming took 5 bases from V and 8 from J; bases not matched to a gene: 12. This PCR relied on a set of 60 Vbeta primers and 13 Jbeta primers. The repertoire was sequenced with immunoSEQ multiplex PCR; TCRdb's copy has only in-frame clones and lacks some. This sample carries some 170,000 clones, roughly 79% of them seen once, and the ten largest clones take about 6.4%. The V call is TRBV29-1, the J call TRBJ2-1, with 7 positions matching TRBD1. Sequencing used PBMCs. The receptor comes from a man aged 35-49 years in good health and CMV-seropositive. The CDR3 protein is CSVRRGGRGDEQFF. The CDR3 DNA is TGCAGCGTTAGGCGAGGGGGCAGAGGTGATGAGCAGTTCTTC.